The clone carrying this TCR beta chain was picked up many times. The antigen is not known. Study processing details: Samples held a median of 95,638 TCRs, range roughly 20,000–700,000. In TCRdb, the RACE reads were re-called with MiXCR into one record per CDR3 protein. The authors' filters were not applied to this entry. This sample has 50,000 to 65,000 distinct CDR3 sequences, with approximately 7% found just once. This specimen comes from a study of human T cells and chemical hapten exposure. Time point meaning: pre-sensitization, week 0. Sample treatment: therapeutic diphenylcyclopropenone sensitization with weekly scalp DPC. Findings of the study overall: The study found that DPC sensitization did not change TCRs above 1 in 1000 frequency.

The CDR3 length is 13 residues. Deletions cut 2 bases from V and 5 bases from J, with 10 bases between. The germline CDR1 and CDR2 sequences are SNHLY and FYNNEI. This sequence joins TRBV2 and TRBJ2-7, with D possibly TRBD1 on 5 matching bases. Sequencing was performed on whole blood, taken in connection with sensitization to the hapten diphenylcyclopropenone (DPC). This clonotype was obtained from a woman aged 25-40 years with alopecia areata. Some clones in this sample may be carry-over from other donors' samples. CDR3 sequence: CASSEWQGNEQYF. Here the CDR3 DNA reads TGTGCCAGCAGTGAATGGCAGGGCAACGAGCAGTACTTC.